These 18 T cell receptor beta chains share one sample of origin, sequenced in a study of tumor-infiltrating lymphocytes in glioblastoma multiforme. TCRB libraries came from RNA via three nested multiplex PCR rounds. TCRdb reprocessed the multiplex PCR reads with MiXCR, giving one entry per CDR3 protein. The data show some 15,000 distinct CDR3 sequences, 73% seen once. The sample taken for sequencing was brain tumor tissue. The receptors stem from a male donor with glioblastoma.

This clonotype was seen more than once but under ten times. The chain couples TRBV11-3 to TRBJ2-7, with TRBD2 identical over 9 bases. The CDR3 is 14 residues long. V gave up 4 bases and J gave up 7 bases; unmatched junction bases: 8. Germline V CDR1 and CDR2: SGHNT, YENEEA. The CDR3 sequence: CASSSPLAGREQYF. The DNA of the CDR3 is TGTGCCAGCAGCTCTCCCCTAGCGGGACGGGAGCAGTACTTC.

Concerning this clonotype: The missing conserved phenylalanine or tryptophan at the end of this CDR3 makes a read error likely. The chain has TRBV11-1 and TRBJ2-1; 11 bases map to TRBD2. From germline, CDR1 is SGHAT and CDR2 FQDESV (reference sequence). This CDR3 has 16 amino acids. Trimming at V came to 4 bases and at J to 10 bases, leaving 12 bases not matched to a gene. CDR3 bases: TGTGCCAGCAGCTCCCGGGGTAGCGGGGGGGCCGACGAGCAGTTCCTC. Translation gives CASSSRGSGGADEQFL.

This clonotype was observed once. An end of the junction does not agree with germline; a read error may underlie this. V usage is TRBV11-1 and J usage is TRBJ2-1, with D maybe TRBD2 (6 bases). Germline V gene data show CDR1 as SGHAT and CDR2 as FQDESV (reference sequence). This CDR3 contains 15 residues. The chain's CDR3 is CVSSQGDSAGNERFF. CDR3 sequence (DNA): TGTGTCAGCAGCCAAGGGGACTCCGCGGGCAATGAGCGGTTCTTC.

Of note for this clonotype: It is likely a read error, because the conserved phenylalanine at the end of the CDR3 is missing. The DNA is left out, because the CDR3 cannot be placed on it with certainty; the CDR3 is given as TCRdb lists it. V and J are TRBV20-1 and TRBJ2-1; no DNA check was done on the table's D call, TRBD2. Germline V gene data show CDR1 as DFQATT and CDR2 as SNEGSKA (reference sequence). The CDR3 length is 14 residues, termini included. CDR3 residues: CSAKGLAGGHEQLL.

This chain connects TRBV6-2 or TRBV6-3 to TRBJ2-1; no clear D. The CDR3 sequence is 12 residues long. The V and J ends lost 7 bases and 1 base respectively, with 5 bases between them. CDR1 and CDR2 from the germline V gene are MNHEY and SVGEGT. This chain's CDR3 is CASKESYNEQFF. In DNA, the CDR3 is TGTGCCAGCAAAGAATCCTACAATGAGCAGTTCTTC.

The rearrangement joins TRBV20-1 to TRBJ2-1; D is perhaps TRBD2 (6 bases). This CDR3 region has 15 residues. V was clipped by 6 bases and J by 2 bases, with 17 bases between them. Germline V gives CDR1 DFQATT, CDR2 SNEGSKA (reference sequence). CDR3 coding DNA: TGCAGTGCGTGGGGACTTCCTTTTCCCTACAATGAGCAGTTCTTC. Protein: CSAWGLPFPYNEQFF.

The CDR3 here is CASSLNRGREDTEAFF. The DNA for the CDR3 is TGTGCCAGCAGTTTAAACAGGGGGCGAGAAGACACTGAAGCTTTCTTT. The rearrangement links TRBV6-6 to TRBJ1-1; 9 bases fit TRBD1. With 4 bases clipped from V and 3 bases from J, the junction kept 9 bases outside the gene matches. Germline V gives CDR1 MNHNY, CDR2 SVGAGI (reference sequence). This CDR3 comprises 16 residues.

CDR3 amino acids: CASSSETLRKQYF. The CDR3 nucleotides read TGTGCCAGCAGCTCAGAGACCCTCAGAAAGCAGTACTTC. This chain links TRBV11-2 with TRBJ2-7; D not resolved. The length of the CDR3 is 13 residues. Germline assignment: CDR1 SGHAT and CDR2 FQNNGV. The V end was cut by 4 bases, the J end by 8 bases, with 15 bases between. Based on the CDR3 plus reference TRBV11-2 and TRBJ2-7, the full variable domain is EAGVAQSPRYKIIEKRQSVAFWCNPISGHATLYWYQQILGQGPKLLIQFQNNGVVDDSQLPKDRFSAERLKGVDSTLKIQPAKLEDSAVYLCASSSETLRKQYFGPGTRLTVT.

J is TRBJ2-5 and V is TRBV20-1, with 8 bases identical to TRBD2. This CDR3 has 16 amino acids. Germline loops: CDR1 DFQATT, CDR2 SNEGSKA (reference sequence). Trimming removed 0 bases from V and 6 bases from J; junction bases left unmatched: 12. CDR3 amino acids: CSARDRTAGARQTQYF. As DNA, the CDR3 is TGCAGTGCTAGAGATCGTACAGCGGGAGCCCGACAGACCCAGTACTTC.

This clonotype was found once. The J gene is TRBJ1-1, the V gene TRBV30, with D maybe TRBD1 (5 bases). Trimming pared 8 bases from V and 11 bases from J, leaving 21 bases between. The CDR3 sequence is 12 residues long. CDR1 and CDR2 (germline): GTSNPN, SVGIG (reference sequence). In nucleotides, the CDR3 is TGTGCCCGCCGTTCAGGGATGGCTAATGCTTTCTTT. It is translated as CARRSGMANAFF.

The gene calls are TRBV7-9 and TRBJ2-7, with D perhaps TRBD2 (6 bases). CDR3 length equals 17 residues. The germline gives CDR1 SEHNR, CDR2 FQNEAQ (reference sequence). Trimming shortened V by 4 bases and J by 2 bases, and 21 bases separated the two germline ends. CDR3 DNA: TGTGCCAGCAGCTACGCCTCCCGACTAGTAGGCCCCTACGAGCAGTACTTC. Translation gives CASSYASRLVGPYEQYF.

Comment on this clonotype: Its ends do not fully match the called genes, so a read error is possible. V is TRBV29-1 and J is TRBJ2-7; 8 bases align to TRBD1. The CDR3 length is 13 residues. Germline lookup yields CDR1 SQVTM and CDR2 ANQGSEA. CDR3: CSVLGQGIYKQYF. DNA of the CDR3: TGCAGCGTCCTTGGACAGGGAATCTACAAGCAGTACTTC.

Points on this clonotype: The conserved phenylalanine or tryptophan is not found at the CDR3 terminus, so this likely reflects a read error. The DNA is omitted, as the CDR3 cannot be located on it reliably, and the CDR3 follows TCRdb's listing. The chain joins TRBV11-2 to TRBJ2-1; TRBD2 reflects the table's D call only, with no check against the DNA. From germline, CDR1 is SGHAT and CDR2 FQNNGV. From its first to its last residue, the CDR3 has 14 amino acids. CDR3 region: CASSLDLTPAGQLY.

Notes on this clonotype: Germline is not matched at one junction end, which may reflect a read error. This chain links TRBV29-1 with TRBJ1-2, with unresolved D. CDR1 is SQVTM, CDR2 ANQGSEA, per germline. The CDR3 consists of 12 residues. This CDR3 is CSVEVSNYDYTF. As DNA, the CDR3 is TGCAGCGTTGAGGTCAGCAACTATGACTACACCTTC.

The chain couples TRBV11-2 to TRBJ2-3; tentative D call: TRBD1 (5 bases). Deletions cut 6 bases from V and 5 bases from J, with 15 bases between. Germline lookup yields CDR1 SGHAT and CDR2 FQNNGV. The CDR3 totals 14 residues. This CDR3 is CASSPRQFIDTQYF. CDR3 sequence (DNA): TGTGCCAGCAGTCCAAGACAGTTCATAGATACGCAGTATTTT.

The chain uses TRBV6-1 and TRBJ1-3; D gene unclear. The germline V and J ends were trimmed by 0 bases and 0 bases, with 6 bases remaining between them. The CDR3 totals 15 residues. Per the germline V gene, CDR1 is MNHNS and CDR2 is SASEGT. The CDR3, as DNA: TGTGCCAGCAGTGAAGCGGCTAACTCTGGAAACACCATATATTTT. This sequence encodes CASSEAANSGNTIYF.

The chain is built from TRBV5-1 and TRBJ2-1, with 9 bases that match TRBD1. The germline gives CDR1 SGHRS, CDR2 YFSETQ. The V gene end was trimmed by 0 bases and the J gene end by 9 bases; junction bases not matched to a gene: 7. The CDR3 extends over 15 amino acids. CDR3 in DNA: TGCGCCAGCAGCTTGGGGACAGGGGTCTATAGTGAGCAGTTCTTC. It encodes CASSLGTGVYSEQFF. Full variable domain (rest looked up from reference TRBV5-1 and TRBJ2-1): KAGVTQTPRYLIKTRGQQVTLSCSPISGHRSVSWYQQTPGQGLQFLFEYFSETQRNKGNFPGRFSGRQFSNSRSEMNVSTLELGDSALYLCASSLGTGVYSEQFFGPGTRLTVL.

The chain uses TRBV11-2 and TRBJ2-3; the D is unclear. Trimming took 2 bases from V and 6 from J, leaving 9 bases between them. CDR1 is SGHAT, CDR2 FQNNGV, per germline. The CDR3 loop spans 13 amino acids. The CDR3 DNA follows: TGTGCCAGCAGCTTACTAGTGGGGGATACGCAGTATTTT. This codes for CASSLLVGDTQYF. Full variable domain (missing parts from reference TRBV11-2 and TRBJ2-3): EAGVAQSPRYKIIEKRQSVAFWCNPISGHATLYWYQQILGQGPKLLIQFQNNGVVDDSQLPKDRFSAERLKGVDSTLKIQPAKLEDSAVYLCASSLLVGDTQYFGPGTRLTVL.